One T cell receptor beta chain is described in this entry. Original analysis: Quantification of nucleated cells was approximated via reference gene primer amplification. The data were produced by immunoSEQ multiplex PCR, yet TCRdb's version contains in-frame clones alone and is incomplete. V and J calls and clone size come straight from that table; D and trimming were deduced from the DNA. The sample records 98,000 or so clones, 75% to 85% being singletons. The entry originates in a study of blood T cell repertoires in COVID-19. About the study: Collection of acute and convalescent COVID-19 samples took place in the United States, Italy and Spain. T cells, B-cell-depleted T cells, or PBMCs provided the cDNA or gDNA that served as material.

The germline gives CDR1 KGHSH, CDR2 LQKENI. Trimming stripped 6 bases from V and 2 bases from J, with 10 bases between. This CDR3 contains 13 residues. The sequenced sample consisted of peripheral blood. V usage is TRBV18 and J usage is TRBJ1-2; D may be TRBD1 (6 bases). The receptor was derived from a man aged 55 to 70 with acute or convalescent COVID-19. DNA of the CDR3: TGTGCCAGCTCCCCAGGACAGAACTATGGCTACACCTTC. It is translated as CASSPGQNYGYTF.